Sequencing of this T cell receptor (beta chain) was carried out in a study of CD8 T cells in Susac syndrome. It was with random hexamers that 0.5 to 1 ug RNA was reverse transcribed. TCRdb independently ran MiXCR on the immunoSEQ multiplex PCR reads; one entry per CDR3 protein. This repertoire shows fewer than 350,000 distinct CDR3 sequences, approximately 90% found once; its top ten account for around 0.18%. Isolation of CD8+ and CD4+ T cells was performed negatively, whereas enrichment of TEMRA cells was done by FACS. Unmatched junction bases numbered 6, after V lost 8 bases and J lost 3 bases. The CDR3 has 14 amino acids. Per germline, CDR1 LNHDA and CDR2 SQIVND (reference sequence).

The chain employs TRBV19 and TRBJ2-1; 8 nucleotides line up with TRBD2. The receptor was isolated from a human donor with multiple sclerosis. Sequences were obtained from CD8+ T cells from PBMCs. The DNA for the CDR3 is TGTGCCAGTCATAGCGGGATAATCTACAATGAGCAGTTCTTC. This translates into CASHSGIIYNEQFF.